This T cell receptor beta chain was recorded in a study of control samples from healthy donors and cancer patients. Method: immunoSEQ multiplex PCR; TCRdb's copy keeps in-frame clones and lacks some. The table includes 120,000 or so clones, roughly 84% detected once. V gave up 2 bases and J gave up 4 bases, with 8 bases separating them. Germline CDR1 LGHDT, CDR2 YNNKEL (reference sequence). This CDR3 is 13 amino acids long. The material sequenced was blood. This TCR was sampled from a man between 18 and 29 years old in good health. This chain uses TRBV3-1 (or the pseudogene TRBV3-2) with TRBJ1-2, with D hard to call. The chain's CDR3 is CASSQLASYGYTF. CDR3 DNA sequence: TGTGCCAGCAGCCAATTAGCCTCCTATGGCTACACCTTC.